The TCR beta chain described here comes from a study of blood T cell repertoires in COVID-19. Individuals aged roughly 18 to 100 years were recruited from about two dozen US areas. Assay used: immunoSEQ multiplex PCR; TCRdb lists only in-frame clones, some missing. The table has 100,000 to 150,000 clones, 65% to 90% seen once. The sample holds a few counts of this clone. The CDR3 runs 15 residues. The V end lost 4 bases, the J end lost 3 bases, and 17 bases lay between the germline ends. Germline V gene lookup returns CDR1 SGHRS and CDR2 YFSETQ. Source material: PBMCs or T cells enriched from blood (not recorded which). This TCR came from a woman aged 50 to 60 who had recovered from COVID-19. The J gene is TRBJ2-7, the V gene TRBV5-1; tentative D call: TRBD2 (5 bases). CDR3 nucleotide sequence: TGCGCCAGCAGCCCCATCCCCGGGGTGGGCTACGAGCAGTACTTC. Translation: CASSPIPGVGYEQYF. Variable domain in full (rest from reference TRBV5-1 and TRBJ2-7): KAGVTQTPRYLIKTRGQQVTLSCSPISGHRSVSWYQQTPGQGLQFLFEYFSETQRNKGNFPGRFSGRQFSNSRSEMNVSTLELGDSALYLCASSPIPGVGYEQYFGPGTRLTVT.